The rows below give T cell receptor beta chains drawn from one sample of a study of blood T cells in healthy people across ages. Each CDR3 protein is one row after TCRdb ran MiXCR on the 5' RACE reads. Of approximately 800,000 distinct CDR3 sequences in the sample, about 62% were seen once. The source material was blood. The receptor set was obtained from a man aged 30 to 45 in good health. Both conserved end residues are trimmed from each CDR3. D genes are given only for firm matches.

v_call: TRBV6-1; d_call: TRBD1; j_call: TRBJ1-1; cdr3_aa: ASRYPGQGNTEAF
v_call: TRBV9; d_call: NA; j_call: TRBJ2-7; cdr3_aa: AGSVGGGDTHEQY
v_call: TRBV20-1; d_call: TRBD1; j_call: TRBJ2-7; cdr3_aa: SGAGQAGLRMTYEQY
v_call: TRBV29-1; d_call: NA; j_call: TRBJ2-1; cdr3_aa: SVEGRGPNEQF
v_call: TRBV10-3; d_call: NA; j_call: NA; cdr3_aa: AISKQGARETQY
v_call: TRBV12-3/TRBV12-4; d_call: TRBD2; j_call: TRBJ2-3; cdr3_aa: ASSSQAGVGDTQY
v_call: TRBV29-1; d_call: TRBD2; j_call: TRBJ2-1; cdr3_aa: SVALAHEQF
v_call: TRBV13; d_call: NA; j_call: NA; cdr3_aa: ASSSRMRLETQY
v_call: TRBV7-2; d_call: NA; j_call: TRBJ2-3; cdr3_aa: ASSLGLDSDTQY
v_call: TRBV27; d_call: TRBD1; j_call: TRBJ2-7; cdr3_aa: ASSLTTGEQWEQY
v_call: TRBV10-2; d_call: TRBD2; j_call: TRBJ2-7; cdr3_aa: ASGTTGGGDEQY
v_call: TRBV11-1; d_call: NA; j_call: TRBJ1-1; cdr3_aa: ASRDRGGGSEAF
v_call: TRBV29-1; d_call: NA; j_call: TRBJ1-1; cdr3_aa: SVDLGYREAF
v_call: TRBV29-1; d_call: TRBD2; j_call: TRBJ2-1; cdr3_aa: SVEEQAGADNEQF
v_call: TRBV7-2; d_call: TRBD2; j_call: TRBJ2-1; cdr3_aa: ASSPGASGANEQF